The 24 T cell receptor beta chains listed next were all sequenced from one sample in a study of T cell repertoires in cytomegalovirus infection. From the reads, TCRdb called clonotypes with MiXCR, one entry per CDR3 protein. Among approximately 250,000 distinct CDR3 sequences listed, about 5.9% were seen once. The material sequenced was PBMCs. The receptors here all came from a human donor in good health (CMV status not recorded). Some clones in this sample may be carry-over from other donors' samples.

This clonotype was seen many times. The chain uses TRBV2 and TRBJ1-5, with D perhaps TRBD1 (6 bases). The CDR3 has 15 residues. Germline V gene sequence: CDR1 SNHLY, CDR2 FYNNEI. V gave up 7 bases and J gave up 1 base, with 14 bases separating them. The CDR3 protein is CASTQDSGSNQPQHF. The CDR3 bases are TGTGCCAGCACCCAGGACAGCGGAAGCAATCAGCCCCAGCATTTT.

This clonotype appeared many times. The V call is TRBV4-1, the J call TRBJ2-5, with a tentative D call TRBD1 (6 bases). Germline V gene sequence: CDR1 MGHRA, CDR2 YSYEKL. Trimming pared 2 bases from V and 1 base from J, leaving 11 bases between. This CDR3 region has 15 residues. CDR3 in amino acids: CASSQTSTGQETQYF. The CDR3 DNA is TGCGCCAGCAGCCAAACCTCGACAGGCCAAGAGACCCAGTACTTC.

This clonotype was detected many times. The chain links TRBV28 to TRBJ1-6; D might be TRBD1 (5 bases). The V end was cut by 10 bases, the J end by 7 bases, with 11 bases between. Looked up from germline, CDR1 is MDHEN and CDR2 is SYDVKM. The length of the CDR3 is 12 residues. CDR3 DNA sequence: TGTGCCACCAGCCGACAGAATTCACCCCTCCACTTT. This sequence encodes CATSRQNSPLHF.

This clonotype was recorded at least ten times. The chain has TRBV6-6 and TRBJ2-5; tentatively, D is TRBD2 (5 bases). The CDR3 contains 13 residues. CDR1 is MNHNY, CDR2 SVGAGI, per germline (reference sequence). Deletions cut 7 bases from V and 2 bases from J, with 11 bases between. Written as DNA, the CDR3 is TGTGCCAGCACCCGGACTGGGCAAGAGACCCAGTACTTC. Protein sequence: CASTRTGQETQYF.

In its sample, this clonotype was seen many times. The chain combines TRBV12-3 or TRBV12-4 with TRBJ1-2; D might be TRBD1 (6 bases). The V gene lost 4 bases and the J gene lost 4 bases, with 10 bases spanning the gap. The CDR3 runs to 13 residues. CDR3 loop: CASSYRVGYGYTF. The DNA of the CDR3 is TGTGCCAGCAGTTACAGGGTCGGCTATGGCTACACCTTC.

The chain links TRBV3-1 to TRBJ1-2; the D is unclear. The CDR3 extends over 11 amino acids. Trimming took off 1 base at V and 8 bases at J, with 5 bases between the two ends. Germline CDR1 and CDR2: LGHDT and YNNKEL (reference sequence). The CDR3 nucleotides read TGTGCCAGCAGCCAAGTGGGCGGCTACACCTTC. Residues: CASSQVGGYTF. Supplemented by reference TRBV3-1 and TRBJ1-2, the full variable domain reads DTAVSQTPKYLVTQMGNDKSIKCEQNLGHDTMYWYKQDSKKFLKIMFSYNNKELIINETVPNRFSPKSPDKAHLNLHINSLELGDSAVYFCASSQVGGYTFGSGTRLTVV.

This clonotype was seen ten or more times. V gene TRBV6-1 combines with J gene TRBJ2-2, with 8 bases fitting TRBD1. The CDR3 is 15 residues long. Per the germline V gene, CDR1 is MNHNS and CDR2 is SASEGT. V lost 6 bases to trimming and J lost 4 bases; unmatched junction nucleotides: 7. CDR3 DNA sequence: TGTGCCAGCAGAGGACAGGGAGGTAGCACCGGGGAGCTGTTTTTT. Its translation is CASRGQGGSTGELFF.

This clonotype was counted many times. The rearrangement joins TRBV4-3 to TRBJ2-3, with D possibly TRBD1 on 6 matching bases. The CDR3 extends over 15 amino acids. V lost 0 bases and J lost 10, with 17 bases in between. Germline-derived CDR1 and CDR2 are LGHNA and YSLEER. The CDR3 DNA is TGCGCCAGCAGCCAAGAAAAGGTCAAAGGGACACCGCAGTATTTT. Translation: CASSQEKVKGTPQYF.

This clonotype was seen many times. The CDR3 nucleotides read TGTGCCAGCAGCTTGTGGGGGCAGCGATACAATGAGCAGTTCTTC. Residues: CASSLWGQRYNEQFF. The chain links TRBV5-6 to TRBJ2-1, with D tentatively TRBD1 (6 bases). The CDR3 consists of 15 residues. Germline V gives CDR1 SGHDT, CDR2 YYEEEE. The V gene lost 1 base and the J gene lost 4 bases, with 12 bases spanning the gap. The full variable domain, its missing parts supplied by reference TRBV5-6 and TRBJ2-1, is DAGVTQSPTHLIKTRGQQVTLRCSPKSGHDTVSWYQQALGQGPQFIFQYYEEEERQRGNFPDRFSGHQFPNYSSELNVNALLLGDSALYLCASSLWGQRYNEQFFGPGTRLTVL.

The chain combines TRBV29-1 with TRBJ2-2; no firm D call. Germline CDR1 reads SQVTM; CDR2 reads ANQGSEA. This CDR3 comprises 13 residues. Trimming stripped 7 bases from V and 0 bases from J, with 9 bases between. CDR3 residues: CSAGSANTGELFF. The CDR3 nucleotides read TGCAGCGCCGGTTCGGCGAACACCGGGGAGCTGTTTTTT.

This clonotype has ten or more counts. The chain combines TRBV25-1 with TRBJ2-7; D not resolved. V dropped 5 bases and J dropped 3 bases, with 14 bases sitting between them. Germline values: CDR1 MGHDK, CDR2 SYGVNS. CDR3 length: 14 amino acids. CDR3 in amino acids: CASSPHKEFYEQYF. The CDR3 DNA follows: TGTGCCAGCAGTCCCCACAAGGAATTCTACGAGCAGTACTTC.

At least ten counts were recorded for this clonotype. The CDR3 here is CASSTVGQGAPDGYTF. The CDR3 bases are TGTGCCAGCAGCACCGTTGGACAGGGGGCGCCCGATGGCTACACCTTC. The rearrangement uses TRBV5-6 and TRBJ1-2, with 11 bases matching TRBD1. After removal of 4 bases from V and 6 bases from J, the junction contained 11 bases not matched to a gene. Looked up from germline, CDR1 is SGHDT and CDR2 is YYEEEE. This CDR3 is 16 amino acids long.

Ten or more counts support this clonotype. This rearrangement joins TRBV7-2 to TRBJ1-6; 9 nucleotides agree with TRBD1. This CDR3 contains 16 residues. With V trimmed by 4 bases and J by 10 bases, 11 bases remained unmatched. The germline V gene encodes CDR1 SGHTA and CDR2 FQGNSA. The CDR3 reads CASSYLPGQGGSPLHF. CDR3 coding DNA: TGTGCCAGCAGCTATCTACCGGGACAGGGTGGGTCACCCCTCCACTTT. The full variable domain, its missing parts supplied by reference TRBV7-2 and TRBJ1-6, is GAGVSQSPSNKVTEKGKDVELRCDPISGHTALYWYRQSLGQGLEFLIYFQGNSAPDKSGLPSDRFSAERTGGSVSTLTIQRTQQEDSAVYLCASSYLPGQGGSPLHFGNGTRLTVT.

This clonotype came up a few times. The rearrangement joins TRBV13 to TRBJ1-6; maybe TRBD1 (5 bases). Trimming took 2 bases from V and 0 from J, leaving 11 bases between them. The germline V gene encodes CDR1 PRHDT and CDR2 FYEKMQ (reference sequence). The CDR3 length is 17 residues. The CDR3 sequence: CASSLSATGSYNSPLHF. The CDR3 DNA reads TGTGCCAGCAGCTTATCCGCCACAGGCTCCTATAATTCACCCCTCCACTTT.

This clonotype was observed many times. The CDR3 sequence: CSAFDPGQSPYEQYF. The CDR3 DNA follows: TGCAGTGCCTTCGATCCGGGACAATCCCCCTACGAGCAGTACTTC. The chain recombines TRBV20-1 with TRBJ2-7, with D tentatively TRBD1 (6 bases). This CDR3 is 15 amino acids long. Trimming pared 6 bases from V and 2 bases from J, leaving 20 bases between. Germline V lookup: CDR1 DFQATT, CDR2 SNEGSKA (reference sequence).

Ten or more counts support this clonotype. The chain couples TRBV28 to TRBJ2-7; D unclear. The germline V and J ends were trimmed by 6 bases and 2 bases, with 8 bases remaining between them. This CDR3 is built from 12 residues. Germline CDR1 is MDHEN and CDR2 is SYDVKM. CDR3 sequence: CASRQFTYEQYF. CDR3 nucleotide sequence: TGTGCCAGCAGACAGTTTACCTACGAGCAGTACTTC.

In this sample, this clonotype turned up many times. The chain employs TRBV20-1 and TRBJ1-2; 7 nucleotides align to TRBD1. The CDR3 is 14 amino acids. V shed 6 bases, J shed 0 bases, and the junction held 7 bases outside the gene matches. In germline, CDR1 is DFQATT, CDR2 SNEGSKA (reference sequence). CDR3 DNA sequence: TGCAGTGCAAGGGACAGTTTAGCTAACTATGGCTACACCTTC. Protein sequence: CSARDSLANYGYTF.

This clonotype occurred many times. This rearrangement joins TRBV10-3 to TRBJ1-5; the D gene is possibly TRBD1 (5 bases). The V end was cut by 7 bases, the J end by 5 bases, with 12 bases between. There are 13 residues in the CDR3. Germline CDR1 ENHRY, CDR2 SYGVKD. The CDR3 loop reads CAINRGADQPQHF. The CDR3 DNA reads TGTGCCATCAACAGAGGGGCAGATCAGCCCCAGCATTTT.

This clonotype was seen repeatedly, ten times or more. The chain uses TRBV6-2 or TRBV6-3 and TRBJ2-5; D is ambiguous. Germline-derived CDR1 and CDR2 are MNHEY and SVGEGT. CDR3 length equals 11 residues. Between the trimmed V and J ends, which lost 5 bases and 4 bases, there was a span of 5 bases. CDR3 sequence: CASSKRETQYF. The CDR3 region has the DNA TGTGCCAGCAGTAAGCGAGAGACCCAGTACTTC.

V is TRBV20-1 and J is TRBJ2-3, with 10 bases fitting TRBD2. The CDR3 has 17 amino acids. After removal of 0 bases from V and 0 bases from J, the junction contained 6 bases not matched to a gene. Per germline, CDR1 DFQATT and CDR2 SNEGSKA (reference sequence). Written as DNA, the CDR3 is TGCAGTGCTAGAGATTTAGGACTAGCGGAAAGCACAGATACGCAGTATTTT. It yields the protein CSARDLGLAESTDTQYF.

This chain connects TRBV20-1 to TRBJ2-2, with D uncertain. This CDR3 comprises 15 residues. The germline V gene has CDR1 DFQATT and CDR2 SNEGSKA (reference sequence). Trimming stripped 6 bases from V and 4 bases from J, with 18 bases between. The CDR3 here is CSAEGNPVTTGELFF. The CDR3 region has the DNA TGCAGTGCGGAAGGCAATCCGGTAACCACCGGGGAGCTGTTTTTT.

This clonotype has ten or more counts. V and J are TRBV5-5 and TRBJ2-3, with TRBD1 matching over 9 bases. The V and J ends lost 2 bases and 2 bases, in that order; junction bases with no gene match: 6. The CDR3 has 16 amino acids. Germline V gene lookup returns CDR1 SGHKS and CDR2 YYEKEE (reference sequence). This CDR3 is CASSFSRDRVTDTQYF. The CDR3 region has the DNA TGTGCCAGCAGCTTCTCGCGGGACAGGGTCACAGATACGCAGTATTTT.

V usage is TRBV12-3 or TRBV12-4 and J usage is TRBJ2-1; 11 positions match TRBD2. The J segment lost 5 bases and the V segment lost 6 bases, leaving 6 bases of the junction unmatched. The CDR3 spans 15 residues. The CDR3 DNA reads TGTGCCAGCAGAGCTAGCGGGGGGACCAACAATGAGCAGTTCTTC. Translation gives CASRASGGTNNEQFF.

This clonotype was counted ten times or more. The chain carries TRBV6-2 or TRBV6-3 and TRBJ1-2; D may be TRBD1 (6 bases). Germline lookup yields CDR1 MNHEY and CDR2 SVGEGT. This CDR3 has 13 amino acids. V gave up 5 bases and J gave up 3 bases, with 10 bases separating them. The CDR3 nucleotides read TGTGCCAGCAGTACACAGGGCGACTATGGCTACACCTTC. Translating gives CASSTQGDYGYTF.